The 18 T cell receptor beta chains below were found in one sample sequenced in a study of blood T cell repertoires in COVID-19. Some clones are missing from TCRdb's copy, which holds only in-frame ones; the method was immunoSEQ multiplex PCR. The sample contains about 66,000 clones, approximately 90% of which appear only once. Specimen: peripheral blood. The receptors derive from a human donor in a cohort sampled during active COVID-19.

The chain links TRBV2 to TRBJ1-1; TRBD1 matches 7 bases. This CDR3 comprises 13 residues. The V and J ends lost 7 bases and 2 bases, in that order; junction bases with no gene match: 4. Germline V CDR1 and CDR2: SNHLY, FYNNEI. The CDR3: CASTGTANTEAFF. For the CDR3, the DNA is TGTGCCAGCACCGGGACAGCAAACACTGAAGCTTTCTTT.

This clone appeared once. The rearrangement uses TRBV18 and TRBJ2-7, with a possible D match to TRBD1 (6 bases). V was shortened by 3 bases and J by 3 bases, with 15 bases between the two germline ends. The CDR3 spans 15 residues. Germline CDR1 KGHSH, CDR2 LQKENI. The CDR3 DNA sequence: TGTGCCAGCTCACCGCTCAATACAGGGTTCTACGAGCAGTACTTC. It yields the protein CASSPLNTGFYEQYF.

The chain couples TRBV28 to TRBJ1-5; D may be TRBD1 (5 bases). The CDR3 consists of 18 residues. CDR1 and CDR2 (germline): MDHEN, SYDVKM. Trimming took off 6 bases at V and 0 bases at J, with 21 bases between the two ends. The chain's CDR3 is CASRAVYLDSHSNQPQHF. The CDR3 DNA reads as TGTGCCAGCAGGGCCGTGTACTTAGACAGCCATAGCAATCAGCCCCAGCATTTT.

The chain recombines TRBV13 with TRBJ1-4; D unclear. Trimming removed 0 bases from V and 2 bases from J, with 16 bases in between. There are 18 residues in the CDR3. CDR1 is PRHDT and CDR2 is FYEKMQ in the germline V gene (reference sequence). The CDR3 loop is CASSLGPPAGVTNEKLFF. The CDR3 region has the DNA TGTGCCAGCAGCTTAGGCCCACCTGCGGGTGTGACTAATGAAAAACTGTTTTTT.

The chain couples TRBV28 to TRBJ2-1; D might be TRBD1 (5 bases). The CDR3 totals 16 residues. V gave up 3 bases and J gave up 1 base, with 13 bases separating them. Looked up from germline, CDR1 is MDHEN and CDR2 is SYDVKM. CDR3 residues: CASSFGTGPSYNEQFF. For the CDR3, the DNA is TGTGCCAGCAGTTTCGGTACAGGCCCGTCCTACAATGAGCAGTTCTTC. The full variable domain, in which reference TRBV28 and TRBJ2-1 provide the parts outside the CDR3, is DVKVTQSSRYLVKRTGEKVFLECVQDMDHENMFWYRQDPGLGLRLIYFSYDVKMKEKGDIPEGYSVSREKKERFSLILESASTNQTSMYLCASSFGTGPSYNEQFFGPGTRLTVL.

The genes are TRBV3-1 (or the pseudogene TRBV3-2) and TRBJ2-5; tentative D call: TRBD1 (5 bases). The CDR3 consists of 15 residues. V was cut by 4 bases and J by 1 base, with 13 bases left in between. Germline V lookup: CDR1 LGHDT, CDR2 YNNKEL (reference sequence). The CDR3 sequence: CASSPAPTVQETQYF. The CDR3, as DNA: TGTGCCAGCAGCCCCGCCCCGACAGTCCAAGAGACCCAGTACTTC.

J is TRBJ2-1 and V is TRBV30; 8 bases align to TRBD2. V lost 0 bases, J lost 2 bases, and 9 bases stayed unmatched. CDR1 GTSNPN and CDR2 SVGIG come from the germline V gene (reference sequence). The CDR3 has 17 amino acids. In DNA, the CDR3 is TGTGCCTGGAGTGTACTTTTACTGCGGGAGGCCTACAATGAGCAGTTCTTC. It specifies CAWSVLLLREAYNEQFF.

This sequence joins TRBV10-3 and TRBJ1-4; 7 nucleotides line up with TRBD1. The CDR3 runs to 13 residues. Germline CDR1 is ENHRY and CDR2 is SYGVKD. Unmatched junction bases numbered 7, after V lost 11 bases and J lost 4 bases. The CDR3 nucleotides are TGTGCCTCCAGGGGGTCTATTAATGAAAAACTGTTTTTT. Translation gives CASRGSINEKLFF.

V is TRBV28 and J is TRBJ2-7; D is perhaps TRBD1 (5 bases). The germline V gene has CDR1 MDHEN and CDR2 SYDVKM. V was cut by 5 bases and J by 4 bases, with 18 bases left in between. This CDR3 is built from 15 residues. For the CDR3, the DNA is TGTGCCAGCAGTCCCCCTGGGGCAAGCCTTTACGAGCAGTACTTC. It encodes CASSPPGASLYEQYF.

Only one count was recorded for this clone. The chain carries TRBV7-9 and TRBJ1-1, with 7 bases lining up with TRBD1. J was trimmed by 0 bases and V by 4 bases; bases with no gene match: 11. The germline CDR1 and CDR2 sequences are SEHNR and FQNEAQ (reference sequence). This CDR3 spans 17 amino acids. CDR3 sequence (DNA): TGTGCCAGCAGCTGGAGAACCACAGGGGTGATGAACACTGAAGCTTTCTTT. Translated: CASSWRTTGVMNTEAFF.

The chain couples TRBV3-1 (or the pseudogene TRBV3-2) to TRBJ1-4; D perhaps matches TRBD1 (6 bases). The germline V and J ends were trimmed by 2 bases and 12 bases, with 10 bases remaining between them. The CDR3 spans 12 residues. Germline-derived CDR1 and CDR2 are LGHDT and YNNKEL (reference sequence). The CDR3 sequence: CASSQREGELFF. The CDR3 DNA follows: TGTGCCAGCAGCCAAAGGGAGGGGGAACTGTTTTTT.

The rearrangement links TRBV5-1 to TRBJ2-7; TRBD1 agrees at 8 bases. This CDR3 comprises 14 residues. Germline-derived CDR1 and CDR2 are SGHRS and YFSETQ. After removal of 4 bases from V and 3 bases from J, the junction contained 6 bases not matched to a gene. CDR3 sequence: CASSRDRIYYEQYF. CDR3 nucleotide sequence: TGCGCCAGCAGCCGGGACAGGATATACTACGAGCAGTACTTC.

The J gene is TRBJ1-2, the V gene TRBV19, with D possibly matching TRBD1 (6 bases). This CDR3 is built from 15 residues. With 3 bases removed from V and 7 bases from J, the gap between germline ends came to 18 bases. The V gene's germline CDR1 is LNHDA and CDR2 SQIVND (reference sequence). As DNA, the CDR3 is TGTGCCAGTAGTATGACAGGCACTCACTCCGGTGGCTACACCTTC. The encoded protein is CASSMTGTHSGGYTF.

The chain joins TRBV7-2 to TRBJ2-7; 9 positions match TRBD2. This CDR3 contains 14 residues. The germline CDR1 and CDR2 sequences are SGHTA and FQGNSA. V shed 5 bases and J 1 base; nucleotides not matched to a gene: 3. In DNA form, the CDR3 reads TGTGCCAGCAGCCATAGCGGGAGTTCCTACGAGCAGTACTTC. This sequence encodes CASSHSGSSYEQYF. The full variable domain, rest sourced from reference TRBV7-2 and TRBJ2-7, is GAGVSQSPSNKVTEKGKDVELRCDPISGHTALYWYRQSLGQGLEFLIYFQGNSAPDKSGLPSDRFSAERTGGSVSTLTIQRTQQEDSAVYLCASSHSGSSYEQYFGPGTRLTVT.

This clone was seen once. The CDR3 loop is CASSVPSGSQPNTGELFF. The CDR3, as DNA: TGTGCCAGCAGTGTCCCTAGCGGGAGCCAACCGAACACCGGGGAGCTGTTTTTT. V is TRBV6-1 and J is TRBJ2-2; 10 bases align to TRBD2. The CDR3 runs 18 residues. In germline, CDR1 is MNHNS, CDR2 SASEGT. The V and J ends lost 4 bases and 0 bases, in that order; junction bases with no gene match: 8.

The genes are TRBV2 and TRBJ1-5; 8 bases agree with TRBD1. Germline values: CDR1 SNHLY, CDR2 FYNNEI. The CDR3 totals 15 residues. Trimming removed 5 bases from V and 4 bases from J; junction bases left unmatched: 7. CDR3 nucleotides: TGTGCCAGCAGTCCGGACAGGGCTACGAATCAGCCCCAGCATTTT. Amino acids: CASSPDRATNQPQHF.

The CDR3 region is CASSLEKPGQGIRYTGELFF. As DNA, the CDR3 is TGTGCCAGCAGCTTGGAGAAACCCGGACAGGGGATTAGGTACACCGGGGAGCTGTTTTTT. This rearrangement joins TRBV5-4 to TRBJ2-2; 9 bases align to TRBD1. This CDR3 has 20 amino acids. Germline loops: CDR1 SGHNT, CDR2 YYREEE (reference sequence). The J segment lost 3 bases and the V segment lost 0 bases, leaving 15 bases of the junction unmatched.

This clone was recorded only once. The chain links TRBV18 to TRBJ1-5, with 7 nucleotides matching TRBD1. This CDR3 spans 13 amino acids. V was clipped by 5 bases and J by 5 bases; unmatched bases: 3. CDR1 is KGHSH, CDR2 LQKENI, per germline. The CDR3 here is CASSRDSYQPQHF. For the CDR3, the DNA is TGTGCCAGCTCAAGGGACAGTTATCAGCCCCAGCATTTT.